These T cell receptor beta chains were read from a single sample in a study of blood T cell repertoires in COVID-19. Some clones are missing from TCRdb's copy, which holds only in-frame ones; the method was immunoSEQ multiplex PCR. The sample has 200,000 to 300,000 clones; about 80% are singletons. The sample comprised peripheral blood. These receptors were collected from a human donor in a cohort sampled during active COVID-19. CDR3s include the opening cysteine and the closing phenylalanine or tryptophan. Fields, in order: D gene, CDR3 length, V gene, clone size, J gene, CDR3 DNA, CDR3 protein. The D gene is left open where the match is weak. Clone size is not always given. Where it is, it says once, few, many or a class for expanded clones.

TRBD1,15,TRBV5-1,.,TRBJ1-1,TGCGCCAGCAGCTTGTCGGGACAGGGTGGATCTGAAGCTTTCTTT,CASSLSGQGGSEAFF
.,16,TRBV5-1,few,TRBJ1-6,TGCGCCAGCAGCTTGTATTCGGATTCCCTCGGGTCACCCCTCCACTTT,CASSLYSDSLGSPLHF
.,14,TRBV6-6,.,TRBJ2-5,TGTGCCAGCGTGGGTAGCGGAGGTATGGAGACCCAGTACTTC,CASVGSGGMETQYF
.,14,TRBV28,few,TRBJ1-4,TGTGCCAGCAGGGGTAGGTGGAGTGATGAAAAACTGTTTTTT,CASRGRWSDEKLFF
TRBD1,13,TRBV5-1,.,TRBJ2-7,TGCGCCAGCAGCCGGGACAGGGGCGACGAGCAGTACTTC,CASSRDRGDEQYF
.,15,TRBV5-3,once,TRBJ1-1,TGTGCCAGAAGCTATCGGGGTTCCATGAACACTGAAGCTTTCTTT,CARSYRGSMNTEAFF
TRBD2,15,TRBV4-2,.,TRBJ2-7,TGTGCCAGCAGCCAGGCGACTAGCGGGAGCTACGAGCAGTACTTC,CASSQATSGSYEQYF
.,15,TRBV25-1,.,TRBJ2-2,TGTGCCAGCAAAAGAACGGGGTGGCAGAACGGGGAGCTGTTTTTT,CASKRTGWQNGELFF
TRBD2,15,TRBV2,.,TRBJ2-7,TGTGCCAGCAGTGAAACGGAGACTAGCAGCAAAGAGCAGTACTTC,CASSETETSSKEQYF
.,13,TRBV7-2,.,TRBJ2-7,TGTGCCAGCAGCTTAAGACAGACCTACGAGCAGTACTTC,CASSLRQTYEQYF
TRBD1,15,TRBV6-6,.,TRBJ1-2,TGTGCCAGCAGTCACCCCCGGACAGGGGTCTGGGGCTACACCTTC,CASSHPRTGVWGYTF
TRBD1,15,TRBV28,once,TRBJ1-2,TGTGCCAGCAGCGACGCACAGGGGCTCCGGGATGGCTACACCTTC,CASSDAQGLRDGYTF
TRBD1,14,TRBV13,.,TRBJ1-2,TGTGCCAGCAGCCCCGGGACAGATTACTATGGCTACACCTTC,CASSPGTDYYGYTF
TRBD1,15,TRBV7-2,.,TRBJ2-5,TGTGCCAGCAGCCCCCAGGGGGCCGGGCAAGAGACCCAGTACTTC,CASSPQGAGQETQYF
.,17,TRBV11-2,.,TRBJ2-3,TGTGCCAGCAGCTTAGATCTAGGACTACCGATCACAGATACGCAGTATTTT,CASSLDLGLPITDTQYF
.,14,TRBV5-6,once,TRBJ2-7,TGTGCCAGCAGCCGGTGGGGAGACACATACGAGCAGTACTTC,CASSRWGDTYEQYF
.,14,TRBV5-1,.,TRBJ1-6,TGCGCCAGCAGTCCCGGGACATATAATTCACCCCTCCACTTT,CASSPGTYNSPLHF
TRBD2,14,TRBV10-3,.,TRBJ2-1,TGTGCCATCAGGAACACACGGGGGGGTGGCGAGCAGTTCTTC,CAIRNTRGGGEQFF
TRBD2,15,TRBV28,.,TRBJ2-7,TGTGCCAGCAGTTCCGCGGGACTAGGGGCCCACGAGCAGTACTTC,CASSSAGLGAHEQYF
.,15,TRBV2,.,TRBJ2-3,TGTGCCAGCAGAGCTCAGAGGTCTAGCACAGATACGCAGTATTTT,CASRAQRSSTDTQYF
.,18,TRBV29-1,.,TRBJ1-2,TGCAGCGTTGAAAACCAGGACAGACACGATTCCGGGGACTATGGCTACACCTTC,CSVENQDRHDSGDYGYTF
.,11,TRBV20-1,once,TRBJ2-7,TGCAGTGCTAGTCGTGGAGACGAGCAGTACTTC,CSASRGDEQYF
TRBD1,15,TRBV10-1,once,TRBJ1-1,TGCGCCAGCAGTGCCCCGGGACAGGGGAGGACTGAAGCTTTCTTT,CASSAPGQGRTEAFF
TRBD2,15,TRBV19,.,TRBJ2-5,TGTGCCAGTAGTGTTCTAGCGGGGCTCCAAGAGACCCAGTACTTC,CASSVLAGLQETQYF
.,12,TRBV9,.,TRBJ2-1,TGTGCCAGCAGCGGGCCGGAGAATGAGCAGTTCTTC,CASSGPENEQFF
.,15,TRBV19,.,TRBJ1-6,TGTGCCAGTAGTACTACAGGGAAGGGGAATTCACCCCTCCACTTT,CASSTTGKGNSPLHF
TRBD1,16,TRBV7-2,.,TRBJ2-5,TGTGCCAGCAGCTCCTCCGGGACAGGGGTGGTGGAGACCCAGTACTTC,CASSSSGTGVVETQYF
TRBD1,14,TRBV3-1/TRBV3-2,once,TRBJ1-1,TGTGCCAGCAGCCGATTCCGACAGGGAGCTGAAGCTTTCTTT,CASSRFRQGAEAFF
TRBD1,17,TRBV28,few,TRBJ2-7,TGTGCCAGCAGCAGGCCCTTTCGGGACAGGAGAAACTACGAGCAGTACTTC,CASSRPFRDRRNYEQYF
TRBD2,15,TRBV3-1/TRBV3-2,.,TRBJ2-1,TGTGCCAGCAGCCTCAGCGGGAGCCCCTACAATGAGCAGTTCTTC,CASSLSGSPYNEQFF
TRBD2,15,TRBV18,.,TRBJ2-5,TGTGCCAGCTCACTTCCGGGACTAGTCCGTGAGACCCAGTACTTC,CASSLPGLVRETQYF
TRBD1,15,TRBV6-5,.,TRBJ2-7,TGTGCCAGCAGACCGACCCGGGACAGGGTACACGAGCAGTACTTC,CASRPTRDRVHEQYF
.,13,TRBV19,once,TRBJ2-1,TGTGCCAGTAGTTGGGGGGACTACAATGAGCAGTTCTTC,CASSWGDYNEQFF
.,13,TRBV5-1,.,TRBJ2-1,TGCGCCAGCAGCTTGTCTAGTTACAATGAGCAGTTCTTC,CASSLSSYNEQFF
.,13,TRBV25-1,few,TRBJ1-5,TGTGCCAGCAGTGGGCAGGCCGATCAGCCCCAGCATTTT,CASSGQADQPQHF
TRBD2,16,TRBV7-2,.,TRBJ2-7,TGTGCCAGCAGCTCTGGGACTAGCGGGGGATTATACGAGCAGTACTTC,CASSSGTSGGLYEQYF
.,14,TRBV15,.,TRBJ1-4,TGTGCCACCAGCAGACTAAGGGACATTGAAAAACTGTTTTTT,CATSRLRDIEKLFF
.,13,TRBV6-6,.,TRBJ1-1,TGTGCCAGCAGTCAACAGAGAAACACTGAAGCTTTCTTT,CASSQQRNTEAFF
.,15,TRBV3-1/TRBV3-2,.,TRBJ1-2,TGTGCCAGCAGCCCCAATACTGGGAGTAACTATGGCTACACCTTC,CASSPNTGSNYGYTF
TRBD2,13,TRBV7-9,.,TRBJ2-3,TGTGCCAGCAGCGTGGGACTAGCGGATACGCAGTATTTT,CASSVGLADTQYF
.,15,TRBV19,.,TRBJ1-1,TGTGCCAGTAGTATAGTTTCCTCGGGTGGGACTGAAGCTTTCTTT,CASSIVSSGGTEAFF
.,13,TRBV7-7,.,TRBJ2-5,TGTGCTAGCAGCCCGAGGGTGGGAGAGACCCAGTACTTC,CASSPRVGETQYF
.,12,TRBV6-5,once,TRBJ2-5,TGTGCCAGCAGTAAAAATCGGGAGACCCAGTACTTC,CASSKNRETQYF
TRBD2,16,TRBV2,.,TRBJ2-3,TGTGCCAGCAGTGAAGCTAGGGGACTAGCGGAAGCCCACCCGTATTTT,CASSEARGLAEAHPYF
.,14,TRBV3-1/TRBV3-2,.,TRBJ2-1,TGTGCCAGCAGCCAAGGTCCGAACAGGGCTGAGCAGTTCTTC,CASSQGPNRAEQFF
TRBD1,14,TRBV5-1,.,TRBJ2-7,TGCGCCAGCAGGCACGTTACAGGGGACTACGAGCAGTACTTC,CASRHVTGDYEQYF
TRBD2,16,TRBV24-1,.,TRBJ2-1,TGTGCCACCAGTCCGACCGGGACTAGCGGGCGGAATGAGCAGTTCTTC,CATSPTGTSGRNEQFF
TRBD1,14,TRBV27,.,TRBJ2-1,TGTGCCAGCAGTTTCGGACAGGGAACGGCGGAGCAGTTCTTC,CASSFGQGTAEQFF